Listed here are 9 T cell receptor beta chains from one sample, sequenced in a study of blood T cell repertoires in COVID-19. Data came from immunoSEQ multiplex PCR; TCRdb stores just in-frame clones and leaves some out. Of roughly 150,000 clones detected, around four fifths appear once; the ten largest clones hold over 7%. The sample comprised peripheral blood. The source of these receptors is a woman aged 80 or over with COVID-19, enrolled during active disease.

J is TRBJ2-3 and V is TRBV10-1; D gene unclear. V was shortened by 2 bases and J by 5 bases, with 8 bases between the two germline ends. The germline CDR1 and CDR2 sequences are WNHNN and SYGVQD (reference sequence). This CDR3 has 13 amino acids. The CDR3 sequence is CASSENFGDTQYF. CDR3 in DNA: TGCGCCAGCAGTGAGAACTTCGGAGATACGCAGTATTTT.

The chain uses TRBV11-3 and TRBJ2-2; perhaps TRBD2 as D (5 bases). Germline V gene data show CDR1 as SGHNT and CDR2 as YENEEA. V was pared by 1 base and J by 7 bases, with 10 bases between. The CDR3 extends over 14 amino acids. The DNA for the CDR3 is TGTGCCAGCAGCTTAGTAGGGAGCCGCGGGGAGCTGTTTTTT. Its protein is CASSLVGSRGELFF.

This sequence joins TRBV28 and TRBJ2-5; TRBD1 might be the D (6 bases). This CDR3 is 13 amino acids long. The germline V gene encodes CDR1 MDHEN and CDR2 SYDVKM. Trimming removed 6 bases at V and 3 bases at J, with 11 bases between. CDR3 sequence: CASRTGSKETQYF. In DNA form, the CDR3 reads TGTGCCAGCAGGACAGGATCTAAAGAGACCCAGTACTTC.

This clone was counted between two and nine times. V gene TRBV3-1 (or the pseudogene TRBV3-2) combines with J gene TRBJ2-5; D possibly corresponds to TRBD2 (7 bases). The CDR3 is 16 residues long. The germline V gene has CDR1 LGHDT and CDR2 YNNKEL (reference sequence). With 0 bases removed from V and 4 bases from J, the gap between germline ends came to 15 bases. The CDR3 sequence is CASSQDPRGARETQYF. The DNA for the CDR3 is TGTGCCAGCAGCCAAGATCCCCGGGGGGCCCGAGAGACCCAGTACTTC.

The chain couples TRBV5-1 to TRBJ2-3; 13 positions agree with TRBD2. From germline, CDR1 is SGHRS and CDR2 YFSETQ. The CDR3 has 17 amino acids. V lost 3 bases, J lost 2 bases, and 6 bases stayed unmatched. For the CDR3, the DNA is TGCGCCAGCAGCTCAGGGACTAGCGGGACTAACACAGATACGCAGTATTTT. Translating it yields CASSSGTSGTNTDTQYF.

V and J are TRBV28 and TRBJ2-7; D possibly corresponds to TRBD2 (6 bases). The CDR3 spans 14 residues. Trimming stripped 6 bases from V and 1 base from J, with 13 bases between. The V gene's germline CDR1 is MDHEN and CDR2 SYDVKM. In DNA, the CDR3 is TGTGCCAGCAGCAACCGTGGGGGGTCCTACGAGCAGTACTTC. This sequence encodes CASSNRGGSYEQYF.

V and J are TRBV28 and TRBJ1-6; a possible D gene is TRBD1 (6 bases). With 6 bases removed from V and 6 bases from J, the gap between germline ends came to 12 bases. From germline, CDR1 is MDHEN and CDR2 SYDVKM. CDR3 length equals 14 residues. This chain's CDR3 is CASRNQGFNSPLHF. CDR3 sequence (DNA): TGTGCCAGCAGGAACCAGGGGTTTAATTCACCCCTCCACTTT.

V and J are TRBV3-1 (or the pseudogene TRBV3-2) and TRBJ2-5; maybe TRBD2 (5 bases). The germline CDR1 and CDR2 sequences are LGHDT and YNNKEL (reference sequence). V was shortened by 0 bases and J by 7 bases, with 15 bases between the two germline ends. The CDR3 spans 15 residues. As DNA, the CDR3 is TGTGCCAGCAGCCAAGAGTCTAGCCCGCCAGGGACCCAGTACTTC. This codes for CASSQESSPPGTQYF.

The CDR3 loop is CASSRARNEQFF. In nucleotides, the CDR3 is TGCGCCAGCAGCAGGGCTCGGAATGAGCAGTTCTTC. This chain connects TRBV10-1 to TRBJ2-1; weak D call: TRBD1 (5 bases). V was clipped by 6 bases and J by 7 bases, with 10 bases between them. This CDR3 comprises 12 residues. Germline lookup yields CDR1 WNHNN and CDR2 SYGVQD (reference sequence).